Included here is one T cell receptor (beta chain) sequence, with context. Its antigen is still unknown. From germline, CDR1 is GTSNPN and CDR2 SVGIG (reference sequence). Trimming removed 4 bases from V and 1 base from J, with 10 bases in between. This CDR3 contains 13 residues. What was amplified from RNA transcripts were TCR beta CDR3 regions. An initial round of RT-PCR targeting the TCR CDR3 relied on the HTBI primer set. TCRdb recomputed calls from the multiplex PCR reads with MiXCR, one row per CDR3 protein. The sample has roughly 520,000 distinct CDR3 sequences; roughly a quarter are singletons. PBMCs stemmed from about 9.5 ml fresh peripheral blood. The entry originates in a study of T cells in Graves' hyperthyroidism and ophthalmopathy. General study points: For ophthalmopathy, model prediction preceded onset by a median about 6.4 months. Ophthalmopathy and stable hyperthyroidism were separated by a 13 V-J model. Most thyroid-expanded clonotypes above 0.001 were also found in blood.

Sample: blood. The rearrangement joins TRBV30 to TRBJ1-1; D unclear. This sequence was found in a woman in her 30s with Graves' ophthalmopathy. The CDR3 loop reads CAWNFKENTEAFF. The CDR3, as DNA: TGTGCCTGGAACTTCAAGGAGAACACTGAAGCTTTCTTT.